This TCR beta chain comes out of a study of cytomegalovirus exposure and HLA in healthy donors. The trim removed 1 base at V and 5 bases at J, leaving 1 base unmatched. Germline CDR1 and CDR2: MNHNS and SASEGT. This CDR3 is 13 amino acids long. All donors participated as healthy donors of bone marrow. The primer mix had 60 Vbeta and 13 Jbeta primers. Libraries were prepared by immunoSEQ multiplex PCR; TCRdb keeps only in-frame clonotypes and omits some of them. The top ten hold approximately 1.5% of the sample, which has just over 200,000 clones, roughly 80% seen once. General study findings and limits: Roughly even sequencing depth across donors was the assumption behind the presence/absence analyses. Using a false discovery rate of 0.05, a later analysis showed that 16,951 TCR beta sequences were associated with HLA alleles. An analysis done earlier found most TCR beta V segments productive about 87% or about 30% of the time.

For this clone: The antigen is not known. Additional DNA sequences in this sample encode the identical CDR3.

The source material was PBMCs. This clonotype was obtained from a man aged 45-65 years in good health and CMV-seronegative. The J gene is TRBJ1-2, the V gene TRBV6-1, with 7 bases fitting TRBD1. As DNA, the CDR3 is TGTGCCAGCAGTGAAGACAGGGGTTATGGCTACACCTTC. It codes for CASSEDRGYGYTF.